This TCR beta chain originates from a study of identical twins (dated by TCRdb to 2016 to 2017). About the full investigation: TCR alpha and beta repertoires from monozygotic twins, unrelated adults of various ages and cord blood were deep-sequenced to test whether fetal clonotypes persist. To rule out contamination, the twin experiments were replicated at different times with different library preparation protocols.

As regards this clonotype: Its target antigen remains unknown. Given a much more abundant clone one base away, this may be a read error.

Results and caveats for the whole study, not just this receptor: Fewer insertions were carried by abundant cord blood beta clonotypes; a weaker similar trend was observed in young adult naive repertoires, while no such trend was observed in memory repertoires. Invariant T cells such as MAIT and iNKT could partly confound zero-insertion analyses, though diverse VJ usage argued against this for most clonotypes. Because the same donors could not be followed over many years, conclusions were based on cross-sectional statistical analysis. The excess sharing between twins in beta out-of-frame sequences was weaker because fewer shared sequences reduced the signal-to-noise ratio. Compared with coincidental sharing between unrelated individuals, out-of-frame TCR alpha sequences shared between twins showed an excess of sequences with low generation probability. In monozygotic twins, out-of-frame TCR alpha sharing was systematically underestimated by recombination models, although the models agreed with sharing between unrelated individuals.

Including the terminal cysteine and phenylalanine, the CDR3 comprises 14 residues. The CDR3 DNA has 42 bases and is translated from base 1. The germline V gene (reference sequence) supplies CDR1 DFQATT and CDR2 SNEGSKA. All donors were healthy Caucasians. Library preparation was by 5' RACE. Sequenced on an Illumina HiSeq 2000. Template switching introduced a universal primer binding site; the final cDNA contained a unique molecular identifier, enabling accurate counting of TCR cDNA molecules. First-strand cDNA for TCR alpha and beta chains was synthesized from specific primers in the conserved constant-segment region. Each cDNA library was double barcoded, with a SMART-Mk sample barcode plus Illumina barcodes, to control for contamination. TruSeq adapter sequences, together with Illumina sample barcodes, were added in two successive PCR steps. The Illumina HiSeq platform was used with custom primers to sequence TCR alpha and beta cDNA libraries. The authors' analysis ran thus. MiGEC processed the raw reads to extract unique molecular identifiers, while MiXCR was used to determine the CDR3 positions. Recombination models were inferred per individual with the repgenHMM and IGoR tools using an EM algorithm. Shared clonotypes were analyzed with the tcR package in R, and sharing was normalized by the product of cloneset sizes. Out-of-frame nonproductive sequences were analyzed to study raw recombination free of thymic and clonal selection effects. TCRdb passed the public sequencing reads through fastp at Q25 and MiXCR, retaining productive beta sequences. Rows with one shared CDR3 protein collapse into an entry with the most common genes and DNA. These V and J calls originate from TCRdb's pipeline instead of the authors' own analysis. This sample lists more than 1.5 million distinct CDR3 sequences; roughly a third were detected once. The ten largest clones capture 0.25% to 0.3% of the sample.

Sequences were obtained from cord blood. This TCR was sampled from a newborn girl in good health. This chain is built from TRBV20-1 and TRBJ1-5; a stretch of 10 junction bases matches TRBD1. The CDR3 amino acid sequence is: CRARGDRGNQPQHF. The sequenced DNA: TGCCGTGCTAGAGGGGACAGGGGTAATCAGCCCCAGCATTTT.